This T cell receptor (beta chain) appears in the sequencing data of a study of T and B cells in COVID-19 patients. Background on the study: Blood was sampled from COVID-19 patients who were either actively infected or recovered.

Germline values: CDR1 MNHEY, CDR2 SVGAGI. The V and J ends lost 6 bases and 7 bases, in that order; junction bases with no gene match: 10. The CDR3 spans 15 residues. This clonotype appeared once. TRB was amplified from around 250-500 ng of blood genomic DNA. Multiplex PCR with BIOMED2 TRB-A/B primer pools amplified TRB rearrangements. TCRdb itself ran the multiplex PCR reads through MiXCR, one entry per CDR3 protein. The profile covers hundreds of distinct CDR3 sequences, with less than 45% appearing a single time and about 43% taken by the ten largest. The chain combines TRBV6-5 with TRBJ1-5; 9 positions agree with TRBD1. This clonotype was obtained from a human donor with active COVID-19. The sequenced sample consisted of blood. CDR3 DNA sequence: TGTGCCAGCAGCTGGACAGGGGAGGGTGGGCAGCCCCAGCATTTT. Its protein product is CASSWTGEGGQPQHF.